This T cell receptor beta chain was recorded in a study of T cell responses to AZD1222 COVID-19 vaccine. In regard to this clone: Its matching antigen is unknown.

The data were produced by immunoSEQ multiplex PCR, yet TCRdb's version contains in-frame clones alone and is incomplete. The sample yields about 70,000 clones, 70% to 90% seen once. CDR1 and CDR2 from the germline V gene are ENHRY and SYGVKD. This CDR3 region has 14 residues. J lost 14 bases, V lost 2 bases, and 13 bases had no gene match. Study-wide results and limits: Dominant CD4 TCR responses targeted spike regions 160-218 and 743-854. Repertoires were obtained solely post-peak T cell response. White British ancestry dominated among donors, who included more females, and clonal diversity was possibly underestimated.

This rearrangement joins TRBV10-3 to TRBJ1-2; 8 positions agree with TRBD1. This specimen consisted of peripheral blood, obtained 28 days after the second dose of the MenACWY control vaccine. The clonotype was recovered from an adult who received the MenACWY meningococcal vaccine as a control. CDR3 coding DNA: TGTGCCATCAGTGAGGAGGACAGGGCATTGGCTGCAACCTTC. This gives the protein CAISEEDRALAATF.